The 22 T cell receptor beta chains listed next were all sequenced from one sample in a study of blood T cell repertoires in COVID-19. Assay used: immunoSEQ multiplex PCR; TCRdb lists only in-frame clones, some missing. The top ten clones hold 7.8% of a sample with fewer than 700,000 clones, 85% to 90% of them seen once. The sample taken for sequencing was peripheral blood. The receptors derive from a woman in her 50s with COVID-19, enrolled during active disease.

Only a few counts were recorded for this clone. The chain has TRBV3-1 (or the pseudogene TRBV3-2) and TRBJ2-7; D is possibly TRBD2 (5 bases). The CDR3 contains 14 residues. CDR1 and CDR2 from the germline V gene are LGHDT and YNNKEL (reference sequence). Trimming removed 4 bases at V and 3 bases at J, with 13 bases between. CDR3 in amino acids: CASSRSTRDYEQYF. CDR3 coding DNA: TGTGCCAGCAGCCGATCCACACGGGACTACGAGCAGTACTTC.

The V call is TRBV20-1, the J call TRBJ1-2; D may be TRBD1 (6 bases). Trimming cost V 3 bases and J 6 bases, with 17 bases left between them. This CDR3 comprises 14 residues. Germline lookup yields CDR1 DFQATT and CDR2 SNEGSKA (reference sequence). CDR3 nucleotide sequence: TGCAGTGCTAGTTGGGGCCAGGGGATAGATGGCTACACCTTC. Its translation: CSASWGQGIDGYTF.

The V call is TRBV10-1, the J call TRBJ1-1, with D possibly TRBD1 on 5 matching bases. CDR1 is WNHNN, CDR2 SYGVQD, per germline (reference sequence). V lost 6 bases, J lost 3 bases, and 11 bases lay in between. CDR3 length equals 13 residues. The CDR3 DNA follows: TGCGCCAGCAGCTTGGACACCTACACTGAAGCTTTCTTT. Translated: CASSLDTYTEAFF.

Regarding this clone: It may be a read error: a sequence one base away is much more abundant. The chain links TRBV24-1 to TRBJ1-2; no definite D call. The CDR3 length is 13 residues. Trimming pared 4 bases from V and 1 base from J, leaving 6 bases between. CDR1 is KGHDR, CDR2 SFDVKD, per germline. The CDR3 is CATSDQYNYGYTF. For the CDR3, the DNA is TGTGCCACCAGTGACCAGTATAACTATGGCTACACCTTC.

The CDR3 region is CASSPDRGRGTNEKLFF. CDR3 sequence (DNA): TGTGCCAGCAGCCCAGACAGGGGGCGAGGAACTAATGAAAAACTGTTTTTT. The chain recombines TRBV9 with TRBJ1-4, with 10 bases matching TRBD1. The CDR3 is 17 amino acids. V was pared by 4 bases and J by 1 base, with 7 bases of the junction left unmatched. CDR1 and CDR2 (germline): SGDLS, YYNGEE.

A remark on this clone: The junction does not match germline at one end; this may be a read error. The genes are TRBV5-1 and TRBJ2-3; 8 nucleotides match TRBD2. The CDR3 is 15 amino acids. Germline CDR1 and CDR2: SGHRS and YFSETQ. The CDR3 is CASSLWSGGTDTQYF. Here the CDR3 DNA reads TGCGCCAGCAGCTTGTGGAGCGGGGGCACCGATACGCAGTATTTT.

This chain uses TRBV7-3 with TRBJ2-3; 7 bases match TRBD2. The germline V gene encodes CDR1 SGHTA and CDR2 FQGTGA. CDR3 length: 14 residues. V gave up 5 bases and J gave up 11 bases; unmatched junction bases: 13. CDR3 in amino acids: CASSPSPTSAQQYF. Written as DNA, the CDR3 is TGTGCCAGCAGCCCCTCACCCACTAGCGCTCAGCAGTATTTT.

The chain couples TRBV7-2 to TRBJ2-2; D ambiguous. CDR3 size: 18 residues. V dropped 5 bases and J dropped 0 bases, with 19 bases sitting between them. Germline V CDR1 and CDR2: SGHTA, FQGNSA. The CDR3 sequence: CASSPFITRGANTGELFF. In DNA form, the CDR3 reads TGTGCCAGCAGCCCCTTTATTACCAGAGGCGCGAACACCGGGGAGCTGTTTTTT.

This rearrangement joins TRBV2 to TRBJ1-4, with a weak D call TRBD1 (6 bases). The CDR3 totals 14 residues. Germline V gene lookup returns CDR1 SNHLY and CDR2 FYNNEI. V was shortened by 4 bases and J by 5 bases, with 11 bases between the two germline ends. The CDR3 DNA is TGTGCCAGCAGTGTAGGGACAATGAATGAAAAACTGTTTTTT. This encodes CASSVGTMNEKLFF.

The CDR3 protein is CASSVGTGPMAYGYTF. CDR3 in DNA: TGTGCCAGCAGCGTCGGGACAGGTCCGATGGCTTATGGCTACACCTTC. The rearrangement joins TRBV9 to TRBJ1-2, with 8 nucleotides matching TRBD1. CDR1 and CDR2 from the germline V gene are SGDLS and YYNGEE. The ends lost 2 bases at V and 5 bases at J; junction bases unmatched: 11. The CDR3 contains 16 residues.

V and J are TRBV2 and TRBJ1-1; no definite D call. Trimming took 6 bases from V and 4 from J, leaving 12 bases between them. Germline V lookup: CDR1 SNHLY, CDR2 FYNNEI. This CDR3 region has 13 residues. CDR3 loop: CASRATTGTEAFF. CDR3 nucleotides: TGTGCCAGCAGGGCCACGACGGGCACTGAAGCTTTCTTT. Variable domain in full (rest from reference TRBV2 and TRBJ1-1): EPEVTQTPSHQVTQMGQEVILRCVPISNHLYFYWYRQILGQKVEFLVSFYNNEISEKSEIFDDQFSVERPDGSNFTLKIRSTKLEDSAMYFCASRATTGTEAFFGQGTRLTVV.

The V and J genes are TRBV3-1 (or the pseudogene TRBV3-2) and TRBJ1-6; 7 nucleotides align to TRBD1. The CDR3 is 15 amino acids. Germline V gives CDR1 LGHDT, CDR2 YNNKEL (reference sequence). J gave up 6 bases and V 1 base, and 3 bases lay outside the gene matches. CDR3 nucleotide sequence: TGTGCCAGCAGCCAAGTGGACAGGACTAATTCACCCCTCCACTTT. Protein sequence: CASSQVDRTNSPLHF.

The CDR3 nucleotides read TGTGCCAGCACCACGGGGGGCAATCAGCCCCAGCATTTT. Protein sequence: CASTTGGNQPQHF. This sequence joins TRBV12-3 or TRBV12-4 and TRBJ1-5; tentative D call: TRBD1 (5 bases). The CDR3 is 13 residues long. The V end was cut by 7 bases, the J end by 2 bases, with 9 bases between.

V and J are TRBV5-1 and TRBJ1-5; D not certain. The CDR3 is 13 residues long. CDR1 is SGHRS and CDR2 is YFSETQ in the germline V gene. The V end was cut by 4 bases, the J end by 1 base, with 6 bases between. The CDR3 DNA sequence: TGCGCCAGCAGCAGCGACAGCAATCAGCCCCAGCATTTT. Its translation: CASSSDSNQPQHF. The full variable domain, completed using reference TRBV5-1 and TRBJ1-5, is KAGVTQTPRYLIKTRGQQVTLSCSPISGHRSVSWYQQTPGQGLQFLFEYFSETQRNKGNFPGRFSGRQFSNSRSEMNVSTLELGDSALYLCASSSDSNQPQHFGDGTRLSIL.

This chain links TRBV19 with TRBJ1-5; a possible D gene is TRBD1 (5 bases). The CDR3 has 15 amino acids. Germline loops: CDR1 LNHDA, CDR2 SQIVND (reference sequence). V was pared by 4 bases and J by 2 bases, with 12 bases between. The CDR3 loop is CASSTSGGGNQPQHF. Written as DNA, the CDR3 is TGTGCCAGTAGTACTTCCGGGGGGGGCAATCAGCCCCAGCATTTT.

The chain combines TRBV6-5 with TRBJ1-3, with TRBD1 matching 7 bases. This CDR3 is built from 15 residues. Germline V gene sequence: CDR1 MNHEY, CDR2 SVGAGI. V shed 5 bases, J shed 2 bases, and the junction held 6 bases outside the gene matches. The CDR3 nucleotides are TGTGCCAGCAGTAAAACAGGGGTGGCTGGAAACACCATATATTTT. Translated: CASSKTGVAGNTIYF.

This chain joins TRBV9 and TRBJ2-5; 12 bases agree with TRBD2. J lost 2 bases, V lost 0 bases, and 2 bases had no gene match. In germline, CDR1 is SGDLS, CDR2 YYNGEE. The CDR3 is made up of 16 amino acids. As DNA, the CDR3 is TGTGCCAGCAGCGTAGGGACTAGCGGGGTACAAGAGACCCAGTACTTC. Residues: CASSVGTSGVQETQYF.

DNA for the CDR3: TGTGCCAGCAGTTACGGGGGGAAAGGCTACACCTTC. Its translation: CASSYGGKGYTF. This chain connects TRBV6-5 to TRBJ1-2; perhaps TRBD1 as D (5 bases). Deletions cut 2 bases from V and 8 bases from J, with 9 bases between. The CDR3 consists of 12 residues. Germline assignment: CDR1 MNHEY and CDR2 SVGAGI.

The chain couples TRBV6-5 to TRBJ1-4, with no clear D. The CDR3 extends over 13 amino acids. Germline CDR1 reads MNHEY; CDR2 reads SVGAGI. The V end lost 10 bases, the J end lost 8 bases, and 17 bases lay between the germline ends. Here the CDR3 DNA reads TGTGCCATCCAGACATTCACGGGGGAAAAACTGTTTTTT. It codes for CAIQTFTGEKLFF.

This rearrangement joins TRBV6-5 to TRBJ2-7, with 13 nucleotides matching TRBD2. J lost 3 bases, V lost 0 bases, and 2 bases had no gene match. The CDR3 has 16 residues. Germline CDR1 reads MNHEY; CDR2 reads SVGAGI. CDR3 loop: CASSYSGLAGFYEQYF. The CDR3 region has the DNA TGTGCCAGCAGTTACTCGGGACTAGCGGGATTCTACGAGCAGTACTTC.

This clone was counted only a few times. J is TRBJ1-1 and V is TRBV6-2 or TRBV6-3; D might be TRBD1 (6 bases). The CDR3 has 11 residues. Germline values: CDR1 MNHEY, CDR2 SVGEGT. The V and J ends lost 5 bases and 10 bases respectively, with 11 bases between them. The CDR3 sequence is CASSRGKSAFF. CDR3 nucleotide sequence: TGTGCCAGCAGTAGGGGGAAGTCAGCTTTCTTT.

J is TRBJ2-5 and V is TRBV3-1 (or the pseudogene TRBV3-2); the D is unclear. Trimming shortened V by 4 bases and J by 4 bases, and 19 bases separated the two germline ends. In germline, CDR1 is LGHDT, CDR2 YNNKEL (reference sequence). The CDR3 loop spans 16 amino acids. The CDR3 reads CASSPPNGARRETQYF. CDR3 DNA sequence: TGTGCCAGCAGCCCACCAAACGGAGCTAGGAGAGAGACCCAGTACTTC.